A single sample is the source of the 22 T cell receptor beta chains below, sequenced in a study of cytomegalovirus exposure and HLA in healthy donors (dated by TCRdb to the late 2010s). Library preparation was by the immunoSEQ multiplex PCR assay. The multiplex PCR relied on a mix of 60 forward primers for TCR Vbeta segments and 13 reverse primers for TCR Jbeta segments. Not all clones reach the TCRdb copy of this immuneACCESS table, which keeps in-frame sequences only. Checked studies attribute under half of the gap to unresolved V genes and leave the rest unexplained. This sample's table lists about 48,000 clones. Of the sample, 5.5% to 7% is held by the ten largest clones. The sequencing sample was made of PBMCs. The source of these receptors is a male donor in good health and CMV-seropositive.

The gene calls are TRBV6-4 and TRBJ1-5; 8 positions match TRBD1. CDR1 and CDR2 from the germline V gene are MRHNA and SNTAGT. This CDR3 is 13 amino acids long. Trimming at V came to 6 bases and at J to 5 bases, leaving 3 bases not matched to a gene. CDR3: CASSEQGDQPQHF. CDR3 nucleotide sequence: TGTGCCAGCAGCGAACAGGGGGATCAGCCCCAGCATTTT.

This chain joins TRBV10-3 and TRBJ2-2, with D possibly TRBD2 on 5 matching bases. The CDR3 spans 15 residues. Germline V CDR1 and CDR2: ENHRY, SYGVKD. V gave up 8 bases and J gave up 2 bases, with 15 bases separating them. CDR3 DNA sequence: TGTGCCATCGAGGGCACTAATACAAACACCGGGGAGCTGTTTTTT. Protein sequence: CAIEGTNTNTGELFF.

J is TRBJ1-2 and V is TRBV28; 10 nucleotides agree with TRBD1. Per germline, CDR1 MDHEN and CDR2 SYDVKM. Trimming removed 4 bases from V and 5 bases from J; junction bases left unmatched: 1. The CDR3 extends over 13 amino acids. The CDR3 loop is CASSSGQGYGYTF. In nucleotides, the CDR3 is TGTGCCAGCAGTTCGGGACAGGGGTATGGCTACACCTTC.

This chain links TRBV7-9 with TRBJ2-7; 10 bases are shared with TRBD1. Germline trimming cut 5 bases from V and 4 bases from J; bases unmatched to any gene: 5. This CDR3 contains 14 residues. Germline CDR1 reads SEHNR; CDR2 reads FQNEAQ (reference sequence). CDR3 bases: TGTGCCAGCAGCCCCCAGGACAGGGGGTACGAGCAGTACTTC. Amino acid sequence: CASSPQDRGYEQYF. The full variable domain, its missing parts supplied by reference TRBV7-9 and TRBJ2-7, is DTGVSQNPRHKITKRGQNVTFRCDPISEHNRLYWYRQTLGQGPEFLTYFQNEAQLEKSRLLSDRFSAERPKGSFSTLEIQRTEQGDSAMYLCASSPQDRGYEQYFGPGTRLTVT.

The gene calls are TRBV10-2 and TRBJ2-2; 9 bases align to TRBD2. The CDR3 contains 16 residues. The germline V gene has CDR1 WSHSY and CDR2 SAAADI. After removal of 3 bases from V and 6 bases from J, the junction contained 8 bases not matched to a gene. CDR3 nucleotide sequence: TGCGCCAGCAGTGACGCTGGCGGGGGGGCCGCCGGGGAGCTGTTTTTT. Its translation: CASSDAGGGAAGELFF.

This chain joins TRBV30 and TRBJ2-1, with D perhaps TRBD2 (5 bases). The CDR3 is 14 amino acids. Germline V gives CDR1 GTSNPN, CDR2 SVGIG (reference sequence). The V end lost 0 bases, the J end lost 8 bases, and 14 bases lay between the germline ends. The chain's CDR3 is CAWSVEPAVDEQFF. CDR3 sequence (DNA): TGTGCCTGGAGTGTAGAACCAGCGGTCGATGAGCAGTTCTTC.

This sequence joins TRBV4-3 and TRBJ1-3; possibly TRBD1 for D (6 bases). With 0 bases removed from V and 4 bases from J, the gap between germline ends came to 13 bases. The germline V gene has CDR1 LGHNA and CDR2 YSLEER. The CDR3 loop spans 16 amino acids. Here the CDR3 DNA reads TGCGCCAGCAGCCAAGACGGTGGGGGCAGGGGAAACACCATATATTTT. Protein: CASSQDGGGRGNTIYF.

The chain is built from TRBV4-2 and TRBJ1-4; weak D call: TRBD1 (5 bases). This CDR3 is built from 15 residues. Germline V gene lookup returns CDR1 LGHNA and CDR2 YNFKEQ. V lost 2 bases to trimming and J lost 0 bases, with 7 bases between them. As DNA, the CDR3 is TGTGCCAGCAGCCAAAAGACAGCAACTAATGAAAAACTGTTTTTT. The encoded protein is CASSQKTATNEKLFF.

The chain is built from TRBV6-6 and TRBJ2-1; TRBD1 matches at 8 bases. V was pared by 6 bases and J by 9 bases, with 10 bases of the junction left unmatched. Germline V gene lookup returns CDR1 MNHNY and CDR2 SVGAGI (reference sequence). The CDR3 contains 14 residues. The CDR3 coding sequence is TGTGCCAGCAGCTTGGGACAGGCTGTGGGTGAGCAGTTCTTC. Translating gives CASSLGQAVGEQFF.

The chain links TRBV29-1 to TRBJ1-1; a possible D gene is TRBD1 (6 bases). V lost 8 bases and J 1 base, leaving 11 bases between the germline ends. CDR3 length equals 12 residues. The V gene's germline CDR1 is SQVTM and CDR2 ANQGSEA. As DNA, the CDR3 is TGCAGCTCTTTGACAGGGAACACTGAAGCTTTCTTT. Translating gives CSSLTGNTEAFF.

The chain couples TRBV5-5 to TRBJ1-3, with 8 bases that match TRBD1. With V trimmed by 2 bases and J by 0 bases, 7 bases remained unmatched. CDR3 size: 17 residues. CDR1 SGHKS and CDR2 YYEKEE come from the germline V gene (reference sequence). The DNA for the CDR3 is TGTGCCAGCAGCTTATACTGGGACAGGATCTCTGGAAACACCATATATTTT. Translated, it gives CASSLYWDRISGNTIYF.

This rearrangement joins TRBV5-4 to TRBJ2-7; TRBD2 might be the D (7 bases). The germline V gene has CDR1 SGHNT and CDR2 YYREEE (reference sequence). There are 15 residues in the CDR3. V lost 1 base, J lost 2 bases, and 13 bases lay in between. In DNA, the CDR3 is TGTGCCAGCAGCTTGCGAGGGGGGGGAACCTACGAGCAGTACTTC. It yields the protein CASSLRGGGTYEQYF.

The V gene is TRBV7-3, the J gene TRBJ2-3; weak D call: TRBD1 (5 bases). Trimming shortened V by 4 bases and J by 6 bases, and 8 bases separated the two germline ends. The CDR3 consists of 12 residues. Germline CDR1 and CDR2: SGHTA and FQGTGA. CDR3 nucleotide sequence: TGTGCCAGCAGCTCATACAGGGATACGCAGTATTTT. It translates to CASSSYRDTQYF.

Worth noting for this clone: Distinct nucleotide sequences in the sample also encode this CDR3. V is TRBV27 and J is TRBJ1-1; possibly TRBD1 for D (6 bases). Per germline, CDR1 MNHEY and CDR2 SMNVEV (reference sequence). Trimming cost V 6 bases and J 0 bases, with 11 bases left between them. The CDR3 has 14 residues. The DNA for the CDR3 is TGTGCCAGCAGCCCCAGACAGGTGAACACTGAAGCTTTCTTT. Its translation: CASSPRQVNTEAFF.

The chain carries TRBV4-3 and TRBJ2-3; TRBD2 agrees at 7 bases. CDR1 LGHNA and CDR2 YSLEER come from the germline V gene. This CDR3 has 16 residues. Losses at the gene ends were 4 bases for V and 2 bases for J; bases not matched to a gene: 9. The CDR3 region has the DNA TGCGCCAGCAGCCCTTGGATGGGGGGGATCACAGATACGCAGTATTTT. It codes for CASSPWMGGITDTQYF.

The chain is built from TRBV6-6 and TRBJ2-1; D is unresolved. With 11 bases removed from V and 1 base from J, the gap between germline ends came to 15 bases. Germline CDR1 MNHNY, CDR2 SVGAGI (reference sequence). CDR3 length: 14 residues. The CDR3 sequence: CACRVSNSYNEQFF. Written as DNA, the CDR3 is TGTGCCTGCCGCGTTTCGAATTCCTACAATGAGCAGTTCTTC.

V and J are TRBV5-1 and TRBJ1-6, with D perhaps matching TRBD1 (5 bases). Germline loops: CDR1 SGHRS, CDR2 YFSETQ. The length of the CDR3 is 15 residues. V was trimmed by 4 bases and J by 9 bases, leaving 17 bases between them. The DNA of the CDR3 is TGCGCCAGCAGCCCACGGGGGGACCCGAGTTCACCCCTCCACTTT. Residues: CASSPRGDPSSPLHF. Together with reference TRBV5-1 and TRBJ1-6, the CDR3 gives the full variable domain: KAGVTQTPRYLIKTRGQQVTLSCSPISGHRSVSWYQQTPGQGLQFLFEYFSETQRNKGNFPGRFSGRQFSNSRSEMNVSTLELGDSALYLCASSPRGDPSSPLHFGNGTRLTVT.

The chain couples TRBV27 to TRBJ2-5; TRBD1 is a possible D gene (5 bases). This CDR3 is 15 amino acids long. Germline lookup yields CDR1 MNHEY and CDR2 SMNVEV (reference sequence). V was trimmed by 10 bases and J by 4 bases, leaving 22 bases between them. CDR3 protein: CATPVGQTTPETQYF. The CDR3 DNA reads as TGTGCCACCCCCGTGGGGCAGACAACCCCAGAGACCCAGTACTTC.

Here the CDR3 DNA reads TGTGCCAGCAGCCGTTTAAGACAGGAAGAGATGACCCAGTACTTC. Residues: CASSRLRQEEMTQYF. The chain employs TRBV7-2 and TRBJ2-5; D is perhaps TRBD1 (6 bases). CDR3 size: 15 residues. CDR1 SGHTA and CDR2 FQGNSA come from the germline V gene. Deletions cut 5 bases from V and 7 bases from J, with 20 bases between.

The chain is built from TRBV13 and TRBJ1-5; D gene uncertain. The CDR3 contains 14 residues. V lost 0 bases and J lost 5, with 8 bases in between. Germline V gives CDR1 PRHDT, CDR2 FYEKMQ (reference sequence). CDR3 DNA sequence: TGTGCCAGCAGCTTAGGCGGGGAATATCAGCCCCAGCATTTT. Translated: CASSLGGEYQPQHF.

The chain uses TRBV6-5 and TRBJ1-2; D gene uncertain. Germline CDR1 is MNHEY and CDR2 is SVGAGI. The CDR3 has 14 residues. The V and J ends lost 0 bases and 3 bases respectively, with 8 bases between them. The CDR3 sequence: CASSYSGSYYGYTF. The CDR3, as DNA: TGTGCCAGCAGTTACTCGGGCAGCTACTATGGCTACACCTTC.

V and J are TRBV2 and TRBJ2-4, with TRBD1 matching over 8 bases. Losses at the gene ends were 6 bases for V and 8 bases for J; bases not matched to a gene: 3. Germline V gene sequence: CDR1 SNHLY, CDR2 FYNNEI. The length of the CDR3 is 12 residues. CDR3 protein: CASRGQADIQYF. The CDR3 DNA is TGTGCCAGCAGGGGACAGGCGGACATTCAGTACTTC. The full variable domain, with the rest looked up from reference TRBV2 and TRBJ2-4, is EPEVTQTPSHQVTQMGQEVILRCVPISNHLYFYWYRQILGQKVEFLVSFYNNEISEKSEIFDDQFSVERPDGSNFTLKIRSTKLEDSAMYFCASRGQADIQYFGAGTRLSVL.